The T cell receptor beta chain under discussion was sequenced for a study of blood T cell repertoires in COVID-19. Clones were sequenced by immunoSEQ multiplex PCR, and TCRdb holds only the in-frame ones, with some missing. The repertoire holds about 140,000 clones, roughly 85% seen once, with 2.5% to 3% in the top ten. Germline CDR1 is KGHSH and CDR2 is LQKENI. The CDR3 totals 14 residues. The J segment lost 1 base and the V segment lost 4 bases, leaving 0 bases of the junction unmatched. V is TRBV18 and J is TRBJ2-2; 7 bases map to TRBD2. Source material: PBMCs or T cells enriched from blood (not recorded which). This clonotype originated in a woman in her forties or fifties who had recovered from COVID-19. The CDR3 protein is CASSQRENTGELFF. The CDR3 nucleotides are TGTGCCAGCTCACAGCGGGAGAACACCGGGGAGCTGTTTTTT.